These T cell receptor beta chains were read from a single sample in a study of blood T cell repertoires in COVID-19. TCRdb's table, derived via immunoSEQ multiplex PCR, lists solely in-frame clones and lacks some. The data hold 100,000 to 150,000 clones, with around 90% observed a single time. The specimen sequenced was peripheral blood. Receptor source: an older woman with COVID-19, enrolled during active disease. CDR3s leave out the opening cysteine and the closing phenylalanine or tryptophan. Each record gives: D gene, V gene, J gene, CDR3 protein. The D gene is left open where the match is weak.

>.|TRBV19|TRBJ1-1
ASSPSRGALNTEAF
>TRBD1|TRBV13|TRBJ1-2
ASSQTGRGYGYT
>TRBD2|TRBV19|TRBJ2-3
ATSTSGGSTDTQY
>.|TRBV6-5|TRBJ1-2
ASSYSFRTNYGYT
>TRBD2|TRBV7-2|TRBJ2-7
ASSPLAGAYEQY
>TRBD1|TRBV5-6|TRBJ2-5
ASSFEGQGVETQY
>TRBD1|TRBV4-1|TRBJ1-1
ASSSYQDRANTEAF
>TRBD1|TRBV4-1|TRBJ2-2
ASSQGQGGTGELF
>.|TRBV4-1|TRBJ2-5
ASSQTLAVQTQY
>TRBD2|TRBV7-2|TRBJ2-7
ASRVRSGGSYEQY
>TRBD1|TRBV6-5|TRBJ1-1
ASSGGQGNTEAF
>TRBD2|TRBV6-1|TRBJ2-5
ASSVTFLAGGGETQY
>.|TRBV18|TRBJ1-2
ASSPTPGRVDYGYT
>.|TRBV4-1|TRBJ1-4
ASSQLGGANEKLF
>.|TRBV4-3|TRBJ1-5
ASSQDRGNQPQH
>TRBD2|TRBV30|TRBJ2-5
AWSVQRGFQETQY
>.|TRBV5-1|TRBJ1-1
ASSFSGVDTEAF
>.|TRBV5-5|TRBJ1-1
ASRPTQGLNTEAF
>.|TRBV6-5|TRBJ1-5
ASLQDSYNQPQH
>.|TRBV6-2/TRBV6-3|TRBJ1-4
ASSYSGSTNEKLF
>.|TRBV7-9|TRBJ2-7
ASSTPGGPTSGEQY
>TRBD1|TRBV7-6|TRBJ2-3
ASSLSRWTGSTDTQY
>.|TRBV15|TRBJ2-7
ATSRGTAIYEQY
>TRBD2|TRBV9|TRBJ2-1
ASSPSGNSYNEQF
>TRBD1|TRBV10-1|TRBJ2-5
ASSDPWGQQQETQY
>TRBD2|TRBV24-1|TRBJ2-5
ATSAPSSGGQETQY
>TRBD1|TRBV4-2|TRBJ2-4
ASSQFSRDRNIQY
>TRBD1|TRBV29-1|TRBJ2-1
SVQGAGNEQF